Below, 29 T cell receptor beta chains from the same sample are listed, as sequenced in a study of PD-1 blockade in classical Hodgkin lymphoma. Only in-frame clones appear in the TCRdb table, and some are missing; sequencing was by immunoSEQ multiplex PCR. The data contain 55,000 to 60,000 clones, more than 85% of them seen just once; the ten biggest clones take up around 9.3%. Brentuximab vedotin exposure varied, and every patient relapsed after autologous stem cell transplantation. This sample comprised peripheral blood mononuclear cells (PBMCs), obtained before the second cycle of nivolumab. These receptors all come from a human donor with classical Hodgkin lymphoma.

V usage is TRBV28 and J usage is TRBJ2-5; 10 positions match TRBD1. J was trimmed by 5 bases and V by 3 bases; bases with no gene match: 6. The germline V gene encodes CDR1 MDHEN and CDR2 SYDVKM. The CDR3 has 15 amino acids. The chain's CDR3 is CASSLVTGGRETQYF. The CDR3 DNA sequence: TGTGCCAGCAGTTTGGTGACAGGGGGCAGGGAGACCCAGTACTTC.

The chain carries TRBV27 and TRBJ1-5, with D uncertain. The V end was cut by 11 bases, the J end by 9 bases, with 20 bases between. Looked up from germline, CDR1 is MNHEY and CDR2 is SMNVEV (reference sequence). There are 13 residues in the CDR3. The CDR3 nucleotides read TGTGCCCGGGAGGGCGAATCCGGATGGCCCCAGCATTTT. This encodes CAREGESGWPQHF.

The chain carries TRBV14 and TRBJ2-2; possible D gene TRBD2, 5 bases. The V and J ends lost 5 bases and 1 base respectively, with 8 bases between them. CDR3 length: 14 residues. The germline V gene encodes CDR1 SGHDN and CDR2 FVKESK. The CDR3 sequence is CASSGLRNTGELFF. The CDR3 DNA reads TGTGCCAGCAGCGGACTGAGGAACACCGGGGAGCTGTTTTTT. The full variable domain, in which reference TRBV14 and TRBJ2-2 provide the parts outside the CDR3, is EAGVTQFPSHSVIEKGQTVTLRCDPISGHDNLYWYRRVMGKEIKFLLHFVKESKQDESGMPNNRFLAERTGGTYSTLKVQPAELEDSGVYFCASSGLRNTGELFFGEGSRLTVL.

The rearrangement joins TRBV9 to TRBJ2-3; 10 bases agree with TRBD2. CDR1 SGDLS and CDR2 YYNGEE come from the germline V gene. With V trimmed by 1 base and J by 2 bases, 4 bases remained unmatched. The CDR3 is made up of 16 amino acids. The CDR3 DNA is TGTGCCAGCAGCGTATCACTAGCGGGGCCCACAGATACGCAGTATTTT. Translating it yields CASSVSLAGPTDTQYF.

The chain is built from TRBV30 and TRBJ1-1; D remains ambiguous. The CDR3 runs 12 residues. CDR1 is GTSNPN, CDR2 SVGIG, per germline (reference sequence). Deletions cut 3 bases from V and 3 bases from J, with 8 bases between. This chain's CDR3 is CAWRSWDTEAFF. CDR3 nucleotides: TGTGCCTGGAGATCGTGGGACACTGAAGCTTTCTTT.

The rearrangement joins TRBV7-9 to TRBJ1-2; no definite D call. This CDR3 has 13 residues. Trimming took 3 bases from V and 5 from J, leaving 10 bases between them. CDR1 and CDR2 (germline): SEHNR, FQNEAQ (reference sequence). The CDR3 loop is CASSFTGTYGYTF. The CDR3 bases are TGTGCCAGCAGCTTCACGGGAACATATGGCTACACCTTC.

CDR3 sequence reads: CASSLSAYSSYEQYF. The CDR3 coding sequence is TGTGCCAGCAGTTTGTCGGCCTACTCCTCCTACGAGCAGTACTTC. The chain joins TRBV27 to TRBJ2-7; D is unresolved. V lost 3 bases to trimming and J lost 0 bases, with 12 bases between them. The CDR3 length is 15 residues. The germline V gene encodes CDR1 MNHEY and CDR2 SMNVEV (reference sequence).

The chain is built from TRBV7-9 and TRBJ1-5; D possibly corresponds to TRBD1 (6 bases). The germline V and J ends were trimmed by 1 base and 7 bases, with 8 bases remaining between them. The CDR3 is 13 amino acids. Per germline, CDR1 SEHNR and CDR2 FQNEAQ (reference sequence). The CDR3 region has the DNA TGTGCCAGCAGCTTAGAGGGGGGGCAGCCCCAGCATTTT. It is translated as CASSLEGGQPQHF.

This clone was found a few times. The chain links TRBV25-1 to TRBJ2-3; D ambiguous. V gave up 3 bases and J gave up 3 bases, with 4 bases separating them. This CDR3 spans 12 amino acids. Germline V gene lookup returns CDR1 MGHDK and CDR2 SYGVNS. The CDR3 bases are TGTGCCAGCAGTGAGGTAACAGATACGCAGTATTTT. Translating gives CASSEVTDTQYF.

The V gene is TRBV21-1, the J gene TRBJ2-3. TRBV21-1 is noted as a pseudogene. This CDR3 is built from 11 residues. The CDR3 coding sequence is TGTGCCAGCAGCAAGATAGACACGCAGTATTTT. Its protein is CASSKIDTQYF.

The chain links TRBV7-9 to TRBJ1-3, with unresolved D. Germline V gives CDR1 SEHNR, CDR2 FQNEAQ (reference sequence). The V and J ends lost 4 bases and 0 bases respectively, with 13 bases between them. The CDR3 spans 16 residues. CDR3 DNA sequence: TGTGCCAGCAGCTATCCTTCGCGGGTCTCTGGAAACACCATATATTTT. It specifies CASSYPSRVSGNTIYF.

The gene calls are TRBV6-5 and TRBJ2-3; no reliable D call. The CDR3 extends over 15 amino acids. Germline V lookup: CDR1 MNHEY, CDR2 SVGAGI. Trimming took 0 bases from V and 3 from J, leaving 10 bases between them. CDR3 nucleotide sequence: TGTGCCAGCAGTTACTCTTACTGGGGAACAGATACGCAGTATTTT. It yields the protein CASSYSYWGTDTQYF.

This chain uses TRBV5-1 with TRBJ2-7, with a possible D match to TRBD1 (6 bases). This CDR3 region has 13 residues. V lost 5 bases and J lost 2, with 11 bases in between. The germline CDR1 and CDR2 sequences are SGHRS and YFSETQ. This CDR3 reads CASSPRQAYEQYF. DNA for the CDR3: TGCGCCAGCAGTCCAAGACAGGCCTACGAGCAGTACTTC.

The V call is TRBV4-1, the J call TRBJ2-1; no reliable D call. CDR1 and CDR2 (germline): MGHRA, YSYEKL. The ends were cut back, 1 base at V and 8 bases at J, with 6 bases in the middle. This CDR3 is built from 12 residues. Here the CDR3 DNA reads TGCGCCAGCAGCCAAGTAGGCGATGAGCAGTTCTTC. This codes for CASSQVGDEQFF.

The genes are TRBV6-5 and TRBJ2-5; D possibly corresponds to TRBD2 (7 bases). The germline V and J ends were trimmed by 5 bases and 7 bases, with 20 bases remaining between them. This CDR3 comprises 15 residues. Germline V gene sequence: CDR1 MNHEY, CDR2 SVGAGI. The CDR3 nucleotides read TGTGCCAGCAGTCCGGGGGGCTCCGCCCTGGGGACCCAGTACTTC. Translation gives CASSPGGSALGTQYF.

The rearrangement joins TRBV2 to TRBJ2-3; 7 nucleotides match TRBD1. The ends lost 6 bases at V and 2 bases at J; junction bases unmatched: 5. CDR3 size: 14 residues. CDR1 is SNHLY and CDR2 is FYNNEI in the germline V gene. CDR3 coding DNA: TGTGCCAGCAGAGGGACAGCGACCACAGATACGCAGTATTTT. Protein sequence: CASRGTATTDTQYF.

V usage is TRBV5-4 and J usage is TRBJ2-1, with D uncertain. CDR1 SGHNT and CDR2 YYREEE come from the germline V gene (reference sequence). CDR3 length: 12 amino acids. V gave up 0 bases and J gave up 8 bases, with 6 bases separating them. The chain's CDR3 is CASSLVGDEQFF. The DNA for the CDR3 is TGTGCCAGCAGCTTGGTTGGGGATGAGCAGTTCTTC.

The chain combines TRBV18 with TRBJ2-1; 9 bases align to TRBD2. The V segment lost 3 bases and the J segment 5 bases; nucleotides outside the gene matches: 5. The CDR3 is 15 amino acids. The V gene's germline CDR1 is KGHSH and CDR2 LQKENI. The CDR3 loop is CASSPPSGEHNEQFF. The CDR3 region has the DNA TGTGCCAGCTCACCCCCTAGCGGGGAGCACAATGAGCAGTTCTTC.

The chain combines TRBV5-1 with TRBJ2-1; 11 bases agree with TRBD2. Trimming cost V 0 bases and J 7 bases; bases outside gene matches: 15. CDR1 is SGHRS, CDR2 YFSETQ, per germline. The CDR3 covers 19 residues. CDR3 region: CASSLVVLAGGNTPNEQFF. Here the CDR3 DNA reads TGCGCCAGCAGCTTGGTAGTCTTAGCGGGGGGGAACACACCGAATGAGCAGTTCTTC.

V and J are TRBV4-2 and TRBJ2-7, with D perhaps TRBD2 (6 bases). The CDR3 is 17 residues long. V was clipped by 0 bases and J by 2 bases, with 17 bases between them. CDR1 and CDR2 (germline): LGHNA, YNFKEQ. CDR3 sequence reads: CASSQDHRISGAYEQYF. For the CDR3, the DNA is TGTGCCAGCAGCCAAGATCATCGGATTAGCGGAGCCTACGAGCAGTACTTC.

The rearrangement links TRBV9 to TRBJ2-5, with D unclear. Germline lookup yields CDR1 SGDLS and CDR2 YYNGEE. V dropped 4 bases and J dropped 1 base, with 8 bases sitting between them. The CDR3 has 13 amino acids. DNA for the CDR3: TGTGCCAGCAGCCCTCGGCGCCAAGAGACCCAGTACTTC. Residues: CASSPRRQETQYF.

This chain uses TRBV6-5 with TRBJ1-2, with a tentative D call TRBD1 (6 bases). The CDR3 is made up of 12 amino acids. Per germline, CDR1 MNHEY and CDR2 SVGAGI. Trimming cost V 0 bases and J 7 bases, with 6 bases left between them. This CDR3 is CASSYSTGGYTF. CDR3 nucleotides: TGTGCCAGCAGTTACTCGACAGGTGGCTACACCTTC.

This clone is categorized as medium-sized (0.01 to 0.1%). This sequence joins TRBV28 and TRBJ1-2; TRBD1 matches at 7 bases. Germline CDR1 and CDR2: MDHEN and SYDVKM. This CDR3 has 14 residues. V was pared by 7 bases and J by 3 bases, with 8 bases of the junction left unmatched. CDR3 DNA sequence: TGTGCCAGCACTCCCCTAACAGGGGACTATGGCTACACCTTC. Translation gives CASTPLTGDYGYTF.

The chain carries TRBV10-3 and TRBJ2-7; 7 bases agree with TRBD2. CDR3 length: 14 residues. Germline V gene lookup returns CDR1 ENHRY and CDR2 SYGVKD. With V trimmed by 4 bases and J by 3 bases, 6 bases remained unmatched. Here the CDR3 DNA reads TGTGCCATCAGTGTCGCGGGGGAAGGCTACGAGCAGTACTTC. It codes for CAISVAGEGYEQYF.

The rearrangement links TRBV7-2 to TRBJ2-2; no firm D call. Germline values: CDR1 SGHTA, CDR2 FQGNSA. V was clipped by 1 base and J by 6 bases, with 12 bases between them. CDR3 length equals 15 residues. In DNA, the CDR3 is TGTGCCAGCAGCTTAGAACCCCCCCCTGCCGGGGAGCTGTTTTTT. Protein: CASSLEPPPAGELFF.

The chain combines TRBV5-6 with TRBJ1-5; D is unclear. The CDR3 runs to 13 residues. V dropped 0 bases and J dropped 5 bases, with 6 bases sitting between them. Per germline, CDR1 SGHDT and CDR2 YYEEEE. The CDR3 DNA is TGTGCCAGCAGCTTGGGGGGTTATCAGCCCCAGCATTTT. The encoded protein is CASSLGGYQPQHF.

The chain links TRBV27 to TRBJ2-7; either TRBD1 or TRBD2 may supply D (6 bases each). V lost 3 bases and J 0 bases, leaving 12 bases between the germline ends. The CDR3 runs 15 residues. From germline, CDR1 is MNHEY and CDR2 SMNVEV (reference sequence). The CDR3 DNA follows: TGTGCCAGCAGTTTTAACAGGGACTTCTCCTACGAGCAGTACTTC. Its protein product is CASSFNRDFSYEQYF.

The chain joins TRBV19 to TRBJ2-7; 9 nucleotides align to TRBD1. Unmatched junction bases numbered 6, after V lost 2 bases and J lost 4 bases. Germline V gene sequence: CDR1 LNHDA, CDR2 SQIVND (reference sequence). This CDR3 region has 15 residues. The CDR3: CASSITGQGSYEQYF. CDR3 coding DNA: TGTGCCAGTAGTATAACCGGACAGGGGTCGTACGAGCAGTACTTC.

V is TRBV4-3 and J is TRBJ2-2; 16 nucleotides line up with TRBD2. Trimming cost V 2 bases and J 0 bases; bases outside gene matches: 12. The CDR3 totals 22 residues. Germline V gene data show CDR1 as LGHNA and CDR2 as YSLEER. The CDR3 DNA sequence: TGCGCCAGCAGCCAACCCCCTACGGGACTAGCGGGAGGGTTGACGAACACCGGGGAGCTGTTTTTT. Translated, it gives CASSQPPTGLAGGLTNTGELFF.